What follows is one TCR beta chain and its context. This clone was observed once. No antigen is known for it. The sample holds no much larger clone one base away, and base qualities are not on file. The data were obtained in a study of shared clonotypes between healthy human individuals (dated by TCRdb to 2020 to 2021). About the study as a whole: Two women and a few men aged 18 to 49 years were included in the cohort. Different laboratories and diverse techniques were used to prepare libraries and sequence TCR repertoires, to increase sequencing depth and limit assay-specific biases. The study deeply sequenced blood TCR repertoires of about five healthy adults to estimate repertoire size and the extent of clonotype sharing between individuals. Each donor's leukapheresis produced roughly between roughly 0.94 and 9.5 billion PBMCs. Per donor, three plates each were used for CD4 naive and CD4 memory, two for CD8 naive, and one for CD8 memory. What the authors observed across the whole study: Only blood was sampled, and tissue TCR repertoires likely differ from those in blood. Naive subsets generally had larger estimated clonotype richness than memory subsets. Higher generation probabilities were observed for clonotypes shared by all four sorted-subset donors than for non-shared clonotypes. Rarefaction of sorted-subset datasets indicated incomplete sequencing despite the large sequencing depth. Pairwise subsampling indicated that sequencing depth was expected to affect the degree of clonotype sharing among donors. The genetic and exposure-history diversity represented was limited by the small number of donors. Across a handful of donors, 5% to 6% of naive CD4, roughly 3.8% of naive CD8, 2% to 2.5% of memory CD4, and around 0.4% of memory CD8 clonotypes were shared.

The donors were healthy, HIV-negative adults with no recently reported acute infections or vaccinations. Every donor was a Caucasian adult living in Nashville, Tennessee, USA. CD4+ T cells were enriched by magnetic negative selection; naive cells were then positively selected on CD45RA, and the negative fraction formed the memory subset. After blood collection by leukapheresis, PBMCs were isolated using Ficoll-Histopaque density gradient centrifugation and then cryopreserved in the vapor phase of liquid nitrogen. Analytical flow cytometry was used to check the purity and quantity of each magnetically sorted T cell population. Each sorted fraction had its genomic DNA isolated and then quantified by UV absorbance on a Nanodrop 2000c. Using the deep immunoSEQ assay, multiplex PCR amplified TCR CDR3 regions from genomic DNA. Extracted genomic DNA from each cell subset was spread evenly across all wells of several immunoSEQ 96-well plates, with each plate serving as a replicate. For sorted subsets, 200 to 250 ng of genomic DNA, equivalent to roughly 33,000 T cell genomes, went into each replicate PCR. Purified libraries were measured with a Qubit 3.0 fluorometer, size-checked on a Bioanalyzer 2100, and measured again with the KAPA Library Quantification kit. Every immunoSEQ 96-well plate was sequenced on a dedicated single-read 150-cycle Illumina NextSeq 550 flow cell. From the authors' description of their analysis: Because the immunoSEQ output held only junctional sequences and lacked quality scores, the filtering could not match the filtering applied to full-length reads. Sequences were annotated with PyIR, a Python wrapper for IgBLAST v1.9, and V/J genes and CDR3 were assigned using IMGT germline references. Reads were filtered out if the reads had weak V/J assignments (E-value above 1e-6), no CDR3, stop codons, out-of-frame junctions, or ambiguous translated residues. A V3J clonotype was defined by an identical inferred V gene, J gene, and CDR3 amino acid sequence. Percentage overlap between repertoires was calculated by dividing the number of shared unique clonotypes by the size of the smaller repertoire. RTK rarefaction, the Chao1 estimator, and Recon v2.1 estimates of unobserved clonotypes were used to assess repertoire richness. OLGA was used to compute generation probabilities for all TCRbeta clonotypes that the gDNA method yielded from a handful of donors. TCRdb took this table from immuneACCESS and kept in-frame rearrangements with V and J called. Such tables lack part of the clones; where checked against another copy, unresolved V genes explain under half of the gap, and the rest is unexplained. Clone size and V and J calls were adopted from that table, with D and trimming inferred from the DNA. The table for this sample lists approximately 2.4 million clones; under 97% of them were counted only once. The ten largest clones add up to over 0.1% of the sample.

Sequenced input: naive CD4+ T cells sorted from blood. Read against the paper, the sample's cell subset or site label means: CD45RA+ positively selected. The TCR was taken from a man younger than 35 in good health.

The nucleotides read TGCGCCAGCAGCCAAGAGGCCCAAGGCAGGGGCTTTGGAAACACCATATATTTT. Its coded protein is CASSQEAQGRGFGNTIYF. The V and J genes are TRBV4-1 and TRBJ1-3; a tentative D match to TRBD1 spans 6 bases. The CDR3 measures 18 amino acids from cysteine to phenylalanine. Of the read, only the CDR3 DNA is kept; its 54 bases are in frame from base 1. From the germline V gene, CDR1 is MGHRA and CDR2 is YSYEKL. Deletion took 0 bases off V and 3 bases off J, with a span of 18 bases between the germline ends.